These 27 T cell receptor beta chains share one sample of origin, sequenced in a study of blood T cell repertoires in COVID-19. Some clones are missing from TCRdb's copy, which holds only in-frame ones; the method was immunoSEQ multiplex PCR. The table shows approximately 260,000 clones, with under 90% occurring only once. The material sequenced was peripheral blood. These receptors were obtained from a human donor in a cohort sampled during active COVID-19.

This chain joins TRBV11-1 and TRBJ2-1; tentatively, D is TRBD2 (5 bases). The CDR3 runs to 15 residues. Between the trimmed V and J ends, which lost 0 bases and 0 bases, there was a span of 6 bases. Germline lookup yields CDR1 SGHAT and CDR2 FQDESV (reference sequence). The CDR3 DNA sequence: TGTGCCAGCAGCTTAGCGGGGAGCTCCTACAATGAGCAGTTCTTC. Translation: CASSLAGSSYNEQFF.

CDR3 in DNA: TGTGCCACCAGTGACGACAGGGGGTCCTTGGGCGAGCAGTACTTC. Residues: CATSDDRGSLGEQYF. V usage is TRBV24-1 and J usage is TRBJ2-7, with TRBD1 matching 9 bases. Germline assignment: CDR1 KGHDR and CDR2 SFDVKD. The J segment lost 6 bases and the V segment lost 4 bases, leaving 9 bases of the junction unmatched. There are 15 residues in the CDR3.

This clone has just a few counts. The chain links TRBV5-1 to TRBJ2-5, with D maybe TRBD2 (5 bases). The CDR3 loop spans 15 amino acids. The V end was cut by 4 bases, the J end by 1 base, with 14 bases between. Germline lookup yields CDR1 SGHRS and CDR2 YFSETQ. The CDR3 nucleotides are TGCGCCAGCAGCCCACAACCTAGCAGCCAAGAGACCCAGTACTTC. This encodes CASSPQPSSQETQYF.

The chain couples TRBV5-1 to TRBJ1-2; the D gene is possibly TRBD1 (5 bases). The CDR3 length is 13 residues. CDR1 is SGHRS and CDR2 is YFSETQ in the germline V gene. V dropped 0 bases and J dropped 6 bases, with 9 bases sitting between them. The CDR3 reads CASSLEGKHGYTF. CDR3 DNA: TGCGCCAGCAGCTTGGAGGGGAAACATGGCTACACCTTC.

V and J are TRBV19 and TRBJ2-3; 8 bases are a match to TRBD1. With 7 bases clipped from V and 0 bases from J, the junction kept 3 bases outside the gene matches. Germline-derived CDR1 and CDR2 are LNHDA and SQIVND (reference sequence). The CDR3 length is 14 residues. CDR3 amino acids: CASKQGVSTDTQYF. The CDR3 bases are TGTGCCAGTAAACAGGGGGTCAGCACAGATACGCAGTATTTT.

The chain carries TRBV5-4 and TRBJ2-5; tentatively, D is TRBD2 (6 bases). Trimming shortened V by 4 bases and J by 5 bases, and 21 bases separated the two germline ends. Germline CDR1 reads SGHNT; CDR2 reads YYREEE (reference sequence). The CDR3 length is 16 residues. The CDR3 DNA reads TGTGCCAGCAGCCCTAAGTCGCAGGGAGGCGGGGAGACCCAGTACTTC. Amino acids: CASSPKSQGGGETQYF.

V usage is TRBV2 and J usage is TRBJ2-3; the D gene is possibly TRBD2 (7 bases). V was cut by 1 base and J by 4 bases, with 18 bases left in between. The CDR3 is made up of 17 amino acids. CDR1 SNHLY and CDR2 FYNNEI come from the germline V gene. CDR3 bases: TGTGCCAGCAGTGAAGGTGCGGGGGCCCTACGCGCAGATACGCAGTATTTT. Translating it yields CASSEGAGALRADTQYF.

CDR3 residues: CASSQGTGSVEKLFF. DNA for the CDR3: TGCGCCAGCAGCCAAGGGACAGGGAGTGTTGAAAAACTGTTTTTT. The chain joins TRBV5-1 to TRBJ1-4; 9 bases fit TRBD1. This CDR3 comprises 15 residues. The germline V gene encodes CDR1 SGHRS and CDR2 YFSETQ. The V and J ends lost 4 bases and 7 bases, in that order; junction bases with no gene match: 8.

The genes are TRBV15 and TRBJ2-1, with TRBD2 as a possible D gene (7 bases). Between the trimmed V and J ends, which lost 8 bases and 2 bases, there was a span of 13 bases. Germline V gene lookup returns CDR1 LNHNV and CDR2 YYDKDF (reference sequence). This CDR3 has 14 residues. As DNA, the CDR3 is TGTGCCACCGCCGGGGGGCGGCCCTACAATGAGCAGTTCTTC. Encoded protein: CATAGGRPYNEQFF.

The gene calls are TRBV25-1 and TRBJ1-4, with TRBD1 identical over 9 bases. The V segment lost 3 bases and the J segment 7 bases; nucleotides outside the gene matches: 6. The CDR3 extends over 15 amino acids. Germline CDR1 MGHDK, CDR2 SYGVNS. CDR3 in amino acids: CASSEYVTGGEKLFF. CDR3 nucleotide sequence: TGTGCCAGCAGTGAGTACGTGACAGGGGGTGAAAAACTGTTTTTT.

The chain has TRBV4-3 and TRBJ1-6; TRBD1 is a possible D gene (5 bases). This CDR3 is 19 amino acids long. The germline CDR1 and CDR2 sequences are LGHNA and YSLEER. V was cut by 0 bases and J by 0 bases, with 15 bases left in between. The CDR3 DNA is TGCGCCAGCAGCCAAGAGTATCGGGCCAGGGTCTCCTATAATTCACCCCTCCACTTT. Its translation is CASSQEYRARVSYNSPLHF.

This chain joins TRBV19 and TRBJ1-5, with TRBD1 matching 7 bases. The CDR3 has 18 residues. Per germline, CDR1 LNHDA and CDR2 SQIVND (reference sequence). The V gene end was trimmed by 1 base and the J gene end by 7 bases; junction bases not matched to a gene: 16. The CDR3, as DNA: TGTGCCAGTAGTATAGGAGGTTCAGGACAGGCTAACGGACAGCCCCAGCATTTT. Amino acids: CASSIGGSGQANGQPQHF.

V is TRBV19 and J is TRBJ1-2; TRBD1 agrees at 7 bases. J was trimmed by 8 bases and V by 2 bases; bases with no gene match: 8. This CDR3 spans 14 amino acids. Germline values: CDR1 LNHDA, CDR2 SQIVND (reference sequence). In DNA, the CDR3 is TGTGCCAGTAGTATAACCGGGACAGCCTGGGGCTACACCTTC. This translates into CASSITGTAWGYTF.

The J gene is TRBJ2-1, the V gene TRBV14; 13 nucleotides align to TRBD2. The V gene end was trimmed by 0 bases and the J gene end by 7 bases; junction bases not matched to a gene: 6. Germline loops: CDR1 SGHDN, CDR2 FVKESK. The length of the CDR3 is 17 residues. This chain's CDR3 is CASSQDEGLAGKNEQFF. The CDR3 DNA reads as TGTGCCAGCAGCCAAGATGAGGGACTAGCGGGAAAAAATGAGCAGTTCTTC.

This chain connects TRBV20-1 to TRBJ2-1, with a weak D call TRBD2 (7 bases). V shed 3 bases and J shed 3 bases, with 15 bases lying between them. Germline V lookup: CDR1 DFQATT, CDR2 SNEGSKA (reference sequence). This CDR3 is 15 amino acids long. CDR3 coding DNA: TGCAGTGCTAGTAAGGGAGGGGGAATCTACAATGAGCAGTTCTTC. This gives the protein CSASKGGGIYNEQFF.

This clone has just a few counts. The chain couples TRBV6-2 or TRBV6-3 to TRBJ2-2; 10 bases fit TRBD2. The V gene's germline CDR1 is MNHEY and CDR2 SVGEGT. The CDR3 length is 16 residues. After removal of 4 bases from V and 1 base from J, the junction contained 3 bases not matched to a gene. The CDR3: CASSSTSGVNTGELFF. Written as DNA, the CDR3 is TGTGCCAGCAGTTCCACTAGCGGGGTGAACACCGGGGAGCTGTTTTTT.

This chain uses TRBV6-5 with TRBJ1-5; D possibly corresponds to TRBD1 (5 bases). This CDR3 has 16 amino acids. V lost 2 bases to trimming and J lost 1 base, with 12 bases between them. In germline, CDR1 is MNHEY, CDR2 SVGAGI. CDR3 residues: CASSYGGSQSNQPQHF. The CDR3 coding sequence is TGTGCCAGCAGTTACGGGGGGTCTCAGAGCAATCAGCCCCAGCATTTT.

The CDR3 sequence: CASSLGETFPTGEAFF. Here the CDR3 DNA reads TGTGCCAGCAGCCTGGGGGAGACATTCCCGACAGGGGAAGCTTTCTTT. The chain joins TRBV5-4 to TRBJ1-1, with 7 bases that match TRBD1. V lost 4 bases and J lost 8; bases outside the gene matches: 17. This CDR3 is built from 16 residues. Germline values: CDR1 SGHNT, CDR2 YYREEE (reference sequence). The full variable domain, with the rest looked up from reference TRBV5-4 and TRBJ1-1, is ETGVTQSPTHLIKTRGQQVTLRCSSQSGHNTVSWYQQALGQGPQFIFQYYREEENGRGNFPPRFSGLQFPNYSSELNVNALELDDSALYLCASSLGETFPTGEAFFGQGTRLTVV.

This chain links TRBV28 with TRBJ1-4, with TRBD1 matching over 8 bases. V was pared by 4 bases and J by 5 bases, with 9 bases of the junction left unmatched. Per the germline V gene, CDR1 is MDHEN and CDR2 is SYDVKM. The CDR3 runs 16 residues. CDR3 in amino acids: CASSSYRTGKNEKLFF. In nucleotides, the CDR3 is TGTGCCAGCAGTTCATACCGGACAGGGAAGAATGAAAAACTGTTTTTT.

Only a few counts were recorded for this clone. This chain connects TRBV6-5 to TRBJ2-7; D remains ambiguous. The V gene's germline CDR1 is MNHEY and CDR2 SVGAGI. CDR3 length equals 13 residues. Trimming shortened V by 6 bases and J by 3 bases, and 12 bases separated the two germline ends. The CDR3 DNA is TGTGCCAGCAGCCGCGGCGGAAACTACGAGCAGTACTTC. Protein: CASSRGGNYEQYF.

This rearrangement joins TRBV6-5 to TRBJ2-1; D might be TRBD2 (6 bases). Germline V gene sequence: CDR1 MNHEY, CDR2 SVGAGI. V lost 3 bases and J lost 4, with 16 bases in between. The CDR3 totals 16 residues. The CDR3 protein is CASSYHPGLDYNEQFF. In nucleotides, the CDR3 is TGTGCCAGCAGTTATCACCCGGGACTTGATTACAATGAGCAGTTCTTC.

Comment on this clone: A read error may explain this, as a much larger clone is one base away. This same CDR3 is encoded by further DNA sequences in the sample. V usage is TRBV9 and J usage is TRBJ1-2; 7 bases agree with TRBD1. The J segment lost 0 bases and the V segment lost 2 bases, leaving 1 base of the junction unmatched. CDR3 length: 14 residues. The V gene's germline CDR1 is SGDLS and CDR2 YYNGEE. CDR3 sequence: CASSVGTANYGYTF. For the CDR3, the DNA is TGTGCCAGCAGCGTGGGGACAGCTAACTATGGCTACACCTTC.

V gene TRBV7-2 combines with J gene TRBJ2-7; 16 bases line up with TRBD2. The germline gives CDR1 SGHTA, CDR2 FQGNSA. The CDR3 totals 17 residues. The junction had 3 bases not matched to a gene; V was cut back by 3 bases and J by 1 base. CDR3 protein: CASSLGLAGGSSYEQYF. CDR3 coding DNA: TGTGCCAGCAGCTTGGGACTAGCGGGGGGGAGTTCCTACGAGCAGTACTTC.

The chain is built from TRBV7-9 and TRBJ2-2; the D is unclear. V lost 4 bases and J 1 base, leaving 7 bases between the germline ends. This CDR3 contains 14 residues. Germline lookup yields CDR1 SEHNR and CDR2 FQNEAQ (reference sequence). This CDR3 reads CASSSGGNTGELFF. CDR3 DNA: TGTGCCAGCAGCTCGGGTGGGAACACCGGGGAGCTGTTTTTT.

This clone was detected a few times. This sequence joins TRBV5-5 and TRBJ2-3; 13 nucleotides line up with TRBD2. J was trimmed by 3 bases and V by 4 bases; bases with no gene match: 8. CDR1 and CDR2 from the germline V gene are SGHKS and YYEKEE (reference sequence). The CDR3 is 17 amino acids. The chain's CDR3 is CASSRILTSGGTDTQYF. The CDR3 DNA follows: TGTGCCAGCAGCCGAATTTTGACTAGCGGGGGGACAGATACGCAGTATTTT.

The chain employs TRBV18 and TRBJ2-3, with D possibly being TRBD2 (6 bases). Looked up from germline, CDR1 is KGHSH and CDR2 is LQKENI. Trimming stripped 2 bases from V and 4 bases from J, with 10 bases between. The CDR3 is 14 amino acids. The CDR3 nucleotides are TGTGCCAGCTCACCATCGCGGGGCCCAGATACGCAGTATTTT. Its protein is CASSPSRGPDTQYF.

The chain is built from TRBV6-5 and TRBJ2-1; possible D gene TRBD2, 6 bases. Deletions cut 2 bases from V and 7 bases from J, with 18 bases between. The CDR3 has 16 amino acids. CDR1 MNHEY and CDR2 SVGAGI come from the germline V gene. The DNA of the CDR3 is TGTGCCAGCAGTTACGGGGTCGTGAGACGGGGGAATGAGCAGTTCTTC. Amino acids: CASSYGVVRRGNEQFF.